The 25 T cell receptor beta chains below were found in one sample sequenced in a study of blood T cell repertoires in COVID-19 (dated by TCRdb to about 2020). The library was made by the immunoSEQ multiplex PCR assay. The table was pulled from immuneACCESS by TCRdb, which kept in-frame rearrangements only. Such tables lose some clones; where checked, under half of the loss comes from unresolved V genes, and the rest has no known cause. The table for this sample lists about 72,000 clones; 75% to 90% of them were counted only once. The ten biggest clones cover 35% to 40% of the sample. Sample: peripheral blood. These receptor sequences come from a woman older than 75 with active or convalescent COVID-19.

The V gene is TRBV5-1, the J gene TRBJ2-7; possible D gene TRBD1, 5 bases. The ends were cut back, 2 bases at V and 0 bases at J, with 9 bases in the middle. Germline V lookup: CDR1 SGHRS, CDR2 YFSETQ. The length of the CDR3 is 14 residues. CDR3 bases: TGCGCCAGCAGCTTTTTGGACACCTCCTACGAGCAGTACTTC. It is translated as CASSFLDTSYEQYF.

This sequence joins TRBV7-8 and TRBJ1-2, with TRBD1 matching over 8 bases. V was pared by 5 bases and J by 0 bases, with 2 bases of the junction left unmatched. The CDR3 runs to 14 residues. CDR1 is SGHVS, CDR2 FQNEAQ, per germline. CDR3 region: CASSADRANYGYTF. The CDR3 DNA is TGTGCCAGCAGCGCGGACAGGGCTAACTATGGCTACACCTTC.

DNA for the CDR3: TGTGCCAGCAGCCAAGGACAGGCAAGCAATCAGCCCCAGCATTTT. Translated: CASSQGQASNQPQHF. The V and J genes are TRBV14 and TRBJ1-5, with D possibly TRBD1 on 6 matching bases. The germline V and J ends were trimmed by 1 base and 1 base, with 8 bases remaining between them. The germline CDR1 and CDR2 sequences are SGHDN and FVKESK. This CDR3 comprises 15 residues.

V gene TRBV4-1 combines with J gene TRBJ1-2, with TRBD1 identical over 7 bases. The trim removed 3 bases at V and 5 bases at J, leaving 15 bases unmatched. The germline V gene encodes CDR1 MGHRA and CDR2 YSYEKL. This CDR3 contains 17 residues. CDR3: CASSQGQGGTTIYGYTF. DNA of the CDR3: TGCGCCAGCAGCCAGGGCCAGGGGGGAACGACGATTTATGGCTACACCTTC.

J is TRBJ2-3 and V is TRBV5-4; D perhaps matches TRBD2 (5 bases). The CDR3 loop spans 15 amino acids. Trimming took off 4 bases at V and 2 bases at J, with 14 bases between the two ends. The germline CDR1 and CDR2 sequences are SGHNT and YYREEE (reference sequence). CDR3: CASSPRASFTDTQYF. CDR3 nucleotide sequence: TGTGCCAGCAGCCCGAGGGCGAGTTTCACAGATACGCAGTATTTT.

The DNA of the CDR3 is TGCGCCAGCAGCCAAGTAGGGGGAATGGATACGCAGTATTTT. Its translation is CASSQVGGMDTQYF. The V gene is TRBV4-1, the J gene TRBJ2-3; weak D call: TRBD1 (6 bases). The V gene lost 1 base and the J gene lost 6 bases, with 11 bases spanning the gap. This CDR3 spans 14 amino acids. Germline V CDR1 and CDR2: MGHRA, YSYEKL.

This chain uses TRBV4-2 with TRBJ1-1, with 8 nucleotides matching TRBD1. Germline V CDR1 and CDR2: LGHNA, YNFKEQ. V was pared by 2 bases and J by 8 bases, with 10 bases of the junction left unmatched. The CDR3 sequence is 15 residues long. This chain's CDR3 is CASSQNRGGLSEAFF. As DNA, the CDR3 is TGTGCCAGCAGCCAAAACAGGGGGGGTTTATCGGAAGCTTTCTTT.

This clone was detected once. The rearrangement links TRBV29-1 to TRBJ1-2; no clear D. Germline CDR1 SQVTM, CDR2 ANQGSEA. The length of the CDR3 is 12 residues. V was clipped by 2 bases and J by 7 bases, with 11 bases between them. The CDR3 here is CSVERSRGGYTF. In DNA, the CDR3 is TGCAGCGTTGAAAGATCTCGCGGTGGCTACACCTTC.

This rearrangement joins TRBV4-2 to TRBJ2-2; 11 nucleotides agree with TRBD2. There are 18 residues in the CDR3. The V gene end was trimmed by 4 bases and the J gene end by 4 bases; junction bases not matched to a gene: 11. The germline CDR1 and CDR2 sequences are LGHNA and YNFKEQ. CDR3 nucleotides: TGTGCCAGCAGCCGGCCGGGGGCTAGCGGGGGGCTCACCGGGGAGCTGTTTTTT. The encoded protein is CASSRPGASGGLTGELFF.

The chain links TRBV11-2 to TRBJ2-2, with 9 nucleotides matching TRBD2. Per germline, CDR1 SGHAT and CDR2 FQNNGV. J was trimmed by 4 bases and V by 8 bases; bases with no gene match: 11. The CDR3 has 16 amino acids. CDR3 sequence: CASSPGRGGATGELFF. CDR3 nucleotides: TGTGCCAGCTCCCCCGGTCGCGGGGGGGCCACCGGGGAGCTGTTTTTT.

The chain carries TRBV30 and TRBJ1-3; D gene ambiguous. This CDR3 is 12 amino acids long. Germline lookup yields CDR1 GTSNPN and CDR2 SVGIG (reference sequence). The V gene lost 1 base and the J gene lost 7 bases, with 8 bases spanning the gap. Written as DNA, the CDR3 is TGTGCCTGGAGTGATTGGAGGAACACCATATATTTT. Residues: CAWSDWRNTIYF.

The rearrangement joins TRBV7-2 to TRBJ2-3; TRBD1 aligns across 7 bases. There are 14 residues in the CDR3. The J segment lost 2 bases and the V segment lost 5 bases, leaving 4 bases of the junction unmatched. The germline V gene encodes CDR1 SGHTA and CDR2 FQGNSA. This CDR3 reads CASSVGTATDTQYF. The CDR3 coding sequence is TGTGCCAGCAGCGTGGGGACAGCCACAGATACGCAGTATTTT.

The chain joins TRBV7-9 to TRBJ2-3; 10 positions match TRBD2. Per the germline V gene, CDR1 is SEHNR and CDR2 is FQNEAQ (reference sequence). The CDR3 extends over 15 amino acids. V dropped 5 bases and J dropped 2; count of bases not matched to a gene: 4. The CDR3 DNA reads TGTGCCAGCAGCGTCACTAGCGGGACCACAGATACGCAGTATTTT. Translating it yields CASSVTSGTTDTQYF.

The gene calls are TRBV19 and TRBJ2-7, with D perhaps TRBD1 (5 bases). CDR1 and CDR2 from the germline V gene are LNHDA and SQIVND (reference sequence). The CDR3 runs 13 residues. Trimming stripped 5 bases from V and 6 bases from J, with 14 bases between. The DNA of the CDR3 is TGTGCCAGTAGTGGTACAGGCATTGGCGAGCAGTACTTC. Translation gives CASSGTGIGEQYF. Drawing the rest from reference TRBV19 and TRBJ2-7, the complete variable domain is DGGITQSPKYLFRKEGQNVTLSCEQNLNHDAMYWYRQDPGQGLRLIYYSQIVNDFQKGDIAEGYSVSREKKESFPLTVTSAQKNPTAFYLCASSGTGIGEQYFGPGTRLTVT.

The chain couples TRBV4-3 to TRBJ1-3; D call uncertain. Germline CDR1 and CDR2: LGHNA and YSLEER. V lost 3 bases, J lost 4 bases, and 13 bases lay in between. The CDR3 has 15 amino acids. In nucleotides, the CDR3 is TGCGCCAGCAGCCAGATGATGACGGGAGGAAACACCATATATTTT. This codes for CASSQMMTGGNTIYF.

V and J are TRBV18 and TRBJ1-2, with 7 positions matching TRBD1. This CDR3 contains 14 residues. CDR1 is KGHSH and CDR2 is LQKENI in the germline V gene. The junction had 3 bases not matched to a gene; V was cut back by 3 bases and J by 2 bases. The CDR3: CASSPQGENYGYTF. CDR3 nucleotides: TGTGCCAGCTCACCCCAGGGGGAGAACTATGGCTACACCTTC.

This clone was counted only a few times. The rearrangement joins TRBV30 to TRBJ1-1, with 10 bases that match TRBD1. V lost 3 bases, J lost 8 bases, and 0 bases stayed unmatched. Germline lookup yields CDR1 GTSNPN and CDR2 SVGIG (reference sequence). This CDR3 contains 11 residues. The CDR3 loop is CAWRGQGEAFF. CDR3 nucleotides: TGTGCCTGGAGGGGACAGGGGGAAGCTTTCTTT.

The chain carries TRBV11-2 and TRBJ1-2, with TRBD1 identical over 9 bases. After removal of 1 base from V and 2 bases from J, the junction contained 2 bases not matched to a gene. The CDR3 contains 15 residues. Germline CDR1 reads SGHAT; CDR2 reads FQNNGV. Here the CDR3 DNA reads TGTGCCAGCAGCTTAGCTGGGACAGGGAACTATGGCTACACCTTC. This gives the protein CASSLAGTGNYGYTF.

The V and J genes are TRBV7-9 and TRBJ1-2; TRBD1 aligns across 9 bases. Looked up from germline, CDR1 is SEHNR and CDR2 is FQNEAQ (reference sequence). After removal of 8 bases from V and 7 bases from J, the junction contained 8 bases not matched to a gene. The CDR3 is 13 residues long. CDR3 nucleotide sequence: TGTGCCAGCGGCCGGGACAGGGTCGGTGGCTACACCTTC. Protein: CASGRDRVGGYTF. The full variable domain, in which reference TRBV7-9 and TRBJ1-2 provide the parts outside the CDR3, is DTGVSQNPRHKITKRGQNVTFRCDPISEHNRLYWYRQTLGQGPEFLTYFQNEAQLEKSRLLSDRFSAERPKGSFSTLEIQRTEQGDSAMYLCASGRDRVGGYTFGSGTRLTVV.

This chain links TRBV10-3 with TRBJ2-3, with D possibly TRBD2 on 6 matching bases. The CDR3 has 18 amino acids. In germline, CDR1 is ENHRY, CDR2 SYGVKD. Trimming cost V 6 bases and J 2 bases, with 24 bases left between them. The CDR3 spells CAIRGRDSGPGDTDTQYF. The CDR3 DNA reads as TGTGCCATCAGAGGCCGGGACTCCGGGCCCGGAGACACAGATACGCAGTATTTT.

The V gene is TRBV14, the J gene TRBJ2-3; TRBD1 is a possible D gene (6 bases). Germline V lookup: CDR1 SGHDN, CDR2 FVKESK. Trimming took off 3 bases at V and 9 bases at J, with 13 bases between the two ends. The CDR3 totals 13 residues. CDR3 loop: CASSQAAGVTQYF. The CDR3 DNA reads TGTGCCAGCAGCCAGGCAGCAGGGGTGACGCAGTATTTT.

J is TRBJ1-2 and V is TRBV7-2; 9 nucleotides align to TRBD1. Germline V gene data show CDR1 as SGHTA and CDR2 as FQGNSA. With 5 bases clipped from V and 9 bases from J, the junction kept 4 bases outside the gene matches. The CDR3 has 12 amino acids. CDR3 residues: CASSPGQGSYTF. CDR3 bases: TGTGCCAGCAGCCCGGGACAGGGCAGCTACACCTTC.

This clone was recorded only once. The rearrangement uses TRBV4-2 and TRBJ2-7; the D gene is possibly TRBD2 (6 bases). The CDR3 consists of 15 residues. Germline CDR1 LGHNA, CDR2 YNFKEQ. V lost 4 bases to trimming and J lost 0 bases, with 13 bases between them. The CDR3 region is CASSLGAGISYEQYF. The CDR3 DNA sequence: TGTGCCAGCAGCCTGGGCGCGGGGATCTCCTACGAGCAGTACTTC.

The gene calls are TRBV5-1 and TRBJ1-6; TRBD1 is a possible D gene (6 bases). The CDR3 is 19 residues long. V was clipped by 0 bases and J by 3 bases, with 19 bases between them. Germline CDR1 SGHRS, CDR2 YFSETQ. The CDR3 nucleotides are TGCGCCAGCAGCTTGGGTCAAACGTCTGGACAGAACTATAATTCACCCCTCCACTTT. As protein: CASSLGQTSGQNYNSPLHF. The entire variable domain, with the rest obtained from reference TRBV5-1 and TRBJ1-6, is as follows: KAGVTQTPRYLIKTRGQQVTLSCSPISGHRSVSWYQQTPGQGLQFLFEYFSETQRNKGNFPGRFSGRQFSNSRSEMNVSTLELGDSALYLCASSLGQTSGQNYNSPLHFGNGTRLTVT.

The rearrangement joins TRBV19 to TRBJ1-2, with TRBD1 identical over 7 bases. CDR1 is LNHDA, CDR2 SQIVND, per germline (reference sequence). There are 16 residues in the CDR3. With 3 bases clipped from V and 4 bases from J, the junction kept 11 bases outside the gene matches. In DNA form, the CDR3 reads TGTGCCAGTAGTATCCCTCGGGTACAGGGGACCTATGGCTACACCTTC. Its translation is CASSIPRVQGTYGYTF.